The 25 T cell receptor beta chains below were found in one sample sequenced in a study of graft-versus-host responses after intestinal transplantation. Their antigens are not known. The protocol was immunoSEQ multiplex PCR, while the TCRdb copy is restricted to in-frame clones and leaves out a portion. The sample consists of some 110,000 clones, roughly 90% of them appearing once. Sequencing was performed on unstimulated CD4+ T cells sorted from spleen or lymph node cells, taken before intestinal transplant. The source is a human donor who received an intestinal transplant.

The chain carries TRBV5-6 and TRBJ2-4, with a possible D match to TRBD2 (6 bases). Germline V gene sequence: CDR1 SGHDT, CDR2 YYEEEE. The V gene lost 6 bases and the J gene lost 1 base, with 11 bases spanning the gap. This CDR3 is built from 14 residues. CDR3 in DNA: TGTGCCAGCAACCCGGGACTGGCCAAAAACATTCAGTACTTC. Amino acids: CASNPGLAKNIQYF.

This clone was recorded only once. V and J are TRBV18 and TRBJ2-5; D perhaps matches TRBD2 (6 bases). Germline CDR1 KGHSH, CDR2 LQKENI. Trimming pared 3 bases from V and 7 bases from J, leaving 6 bases between. The CDR3 extends over 11 amino acids. The CDR3 loop is CASSPEGTQYF. The CDR3 nucleotides read TGTGCCAGCTCACCGGAGGGGACCCAGTACTTC.

The chain links TRBV25-1 to TRBJ1-2; TRBD1 is a possible D gene (6 bases). Germline loops: CDR1 MGHDK, CDR2 SYGVNS. The CDR3 runs 12 residues. V was trimmed by 6 bases and J by 5 bases, leaving 10 bases between them. The CDR3 nucleotides read TGTGCCAGCAGCGGACAGCCATATGGCTACACCTTC. It is translated as CASSGQPYGYTF.

The chain combines TRBV7-2 with TRBJ2-1, with no clear D. V was pared by 4 bases and J by 10 bases, with 17 bases between. The CDR3 spans 14 residues. The germline V gene encodes CDR1 SGHTA and CDR2 FQGNSA. CDR3 in amino acids: CASSSRVTPGEQFF. The CDR3 bases are TGTGCCAGCAGCTCACGGGTGACCCCTGGGGAGCAGTTCTTC.

This sequence joins TRBV15 and TRBJ2-1; TRBD1 matches 7 bases. CDR3 length: 14 amino acids. Trimming cost V 5 bases and J 9 bases; bases outside gene matches: 10. From germline, CDR1 is LNHNV and CDR2 YYDKDF (reference sequence). Here the CDR3 reads CATSSRDRSREQFF. CDR3 bases: TGTGCCACCAGCTCCCGGGACAGAAGTCGTGAGCAGTTCTTC.

This chain links TRBV21-1 with TRBJ1-1; the D segment call TRBD1 is taken from the table without a DNA check. TRBV21-1 is given as a pseudogene. The CDR3 has 16 residues. CDR3 DNA sequence: TGTGCCAGCAGCAATAGGACAGATAGCATGAACACTGAAGCTTTCTTT. Amino acids: CASSNRTDSMNTEAFF.

The chain is built from TRBV19 and TRBJ2-2; 7 bases fit TRBD2. In germline, CDR1 is LNHDA, CDR2 SQIVND (reference sequence). The CDR3 totals 15 residues. V lost 10 bases to trimming and J lost 2 bases; unmatched junction nucleotides: 10. CDR3 in amino acids: CATQWGGTNTGELFF. The CDR3 bases are TGTGCCACCCAGTGGGGGGGGACTAACACCGGGGAGCTGTTTTTT.

This chain joins TRBV5-1 and TRBJ2-1, with D possibly matching TRBD2 (6 bases). V lost 2 bases, J lost 6 bases, and 21 bases lay in between. Per germline, CDR1 SGHRS and CDR2 YFSETQ. The CDR3 covers 17 residues. CDR3: CASSLLAEARVPNEQFF. The CDR3 DNA follows: TGCGCCAGCAGCTTATTAGCGGAAGCAAGAGTCCCCAATGAGCAGTTCTTC.

V and J are TRBV29-1 and TRBJ2-7; 8 nucleotides align to TRBD1. Germline V lookup: CDR1 SQVTM, CDR2 ANQGSEA. The V and J ends lost 4 bases and 2 bases, in that order; junction bases with no gene match: 4. This CDR3 region has 13 residues. The CDR3 sequence: CSVVPGGPYEQYF. For the CDR3, the DNA is TGCAGCGTTGTACCAGGGGGCCCCTACGAGCAGTACTTC.

The gene calls are TRBV30 and TRBJ1-6, with D perhaps TRBD1 (6 bases). V was shortened by 2 bases and J by 0 bases, with 14 bases between the two germline ends. The CDR3 has 17 amino acids. Germline lookup yields CDR1 GTSNPN and CDR2 SVGIG (reference sequence). CDR3 coding DNA: TGTGCCTGGAGTTTGGCGGGGGCAAGCTCCTATAATTCACCCCTCCACTTT. It is translated as CAWSLAGASSYNSPLHF. Based on the CDR3 plus reference TRBV30 and TRBJ1-6, the full variable domain is SQTIHQWPATLVQPVGSPLSLECTVEGTSNPNLYWYRQAAGRGLQLLFYSVGIGQISSEVPQNLSASRPQDRQFILSSKKLLLSDSGFYLCAWSLAGASSYNSPLHFGNGTRLTVT.

The rearrangement joins TRBV14 to TRBJ2-7; D is undetermined. Looked up from germline, CDR1 is SGHDN and CDR2 is FVKESK. The CDR3 contains 16 residues. The V end lost 0 bases, the J end lost 0 bases, and 12 bases lay between the germline ends. In nucleotides, the CDR3 is TGTGCCAGCAGCCAAGAAGCTGGGTTTAGCTCCTACGAGCAGTACTTC. It encodes CASSQEAGFSSYEQYF.

V is TRBV7-6 and J is TRBJ2-5; D may be TRBD1 (5 bases). Germline CDR1 and CDR2: SGHVS and FNYEAQ. The CDR3 is 15 residues long. Trimming left V 2 bases short and J 2 bases short, with 12 bases between. CDR3 DNA sequence: TGTGCCAGCAGCTTATCCCCAGGGATACAAGAGACCCAGTACTTC. This gives the protein CASSLSPGIQETQYF. Full variable domain (remainder filled in from reference TRBV7-6 and TRBJ2-5): GAGVSQSPRYKVTKRGQDVALRCDPISGHVSLYWYRQALGQGPEFLTYFNYEAQQDKSGLPNDRFSAERPEGSISTLTIQRTEQRDSAMYRCASSLSPGIQETQYFGPGTRLLVL.

V gene TRBV18 combines with J gene TRBJ2-4; D assignment may be TRBD1 or TRBD2 (6 bases each). Trimming stripped 3 bases from V and 8 bases from J, with 17 bases between. The V gene's germline CDR1 is KGHSH and CDR2 LQKENI. The CDR3 covers 15 residues. The CDR3 reads CASSPRSERGDIQYF. The CDR3 DNA reads TGTGCCAGCTCACCGAGGTCAGAAAGGGGGGACATTCAGTACTTC.

The J gene is TRBJ1-3, the V gene TRBV7-3; TRBD1 might be the D (5 bases). V was clipped by 5 bases and J by 2 bases, with 13 bases between them. Germline V gives CDR1 SGHTA, CDR2 FQGTGA. This CDR3 comprises 15 residues. CDR3 residues: CASSPGRGPGNTIYF. CDR3 nucleotides: TGTGCCAGCAGCCCCGGGAGGGGCCCTGGAAACACCATATATTTT. Complete variable domain (other parts from reference TRBV7-3 and TRBJ1-3): GAGVSQTPSNKVTEKGKYVELRCDPISGHTALYWYRQSLGQGPEFLIYFQGTGAADDSGLPNDRFFAVRPEGSVSTLKIQRTERGDSAVYLCASSPGRGPGNTIYFGEGSWLTVV.

V usage is TRBV19 and J usage is TRBJ1-1; the match to TRBD1 covers 8 bases. Looked up from germline, CDR1 is LNHDA and CDR2 is SQIVND (reference sequence). This CDR3 has 15 residues. With 5 bases clipped from V and 1 base from J, the junction kept 6 bases outside the gene matches. In DNA, the CDR3 is TGTGCCAGTAGTCGGGCGGACAGGGCGAACACTGAAGCTTTCTTT. Protein product: CASSRADRANTEAFF.

The chain recombines TRBV5-1 with TRBJ2-5, with D hard to call. CDR3 length: 15 residues. The germline CDR1 and CDR2 sequences are SGHRS and YFSETQ. Deletions cut 4 bases from V and 3 bases from J, with 16 bases between. CDR3 nucleotide sequence: TGCGCCAGCAGCCCCACCTCCTTAGAGGAAGAGACCCAGTACTTC. Its protein product is CASSPTSLEEETQYF.

This clone was seen just once. The chain combines TRBV27 with TRBJ1-2, with 10 bases identical to TRBD1. The germline V gene has CDR1 MNHEY and CDR2 SMNVEV (reference sequence). The trim removed 5 bases at V and 5 bases at J, leaving 8 bases unmatched. The CDR3 is 15 residues long. This CDR3 reads CASSPRTGGRYGYTF. CDR3 DNA: TGTGCCAGCAGTCCTCGGACAGGGGGGCGATATGGCTACACCTTC.

This clone showed up just once. V usage is TRBV5-6 and J usage is TRBJ2-1, with 7 nucleotides matching TRBD1. The CDR3 has 14 amino acids. Unmatched junction bases numbered 3, after V lost 2 bases and J lost 4 bases. Germline V gene sequence: CDR1 SGHDT, CDR2 YYEEEE. CDR3 protein: CASSFGTEYNEQFF. The CDR3 nucleotides are TGTGCCAGCAGCTTTGGGACAGAGTACAATGAGCAGTTCTTC.

This chain uses TRBV28 with TRBJ1-5; the D gene is possibly TRBD1 (5 bases). V lost 6 bases and J 1 base, leaving 13 bases between the germline ends. Germline CDR1 reads MDHEN; CDR2 reads SYDVKM. The CDR3 totals 15 residues. DNA for the CDR3: TGTGCCAGCAGAAAGCAGGGTGGAAGCAATCAGCCCCAGCATTTT. It yields the protein CASRKQGGSNQPQHF.

The rearrangement uses TRBV13 and TRBJ2-7, with D possibly being TRBD2 (5 bases). With 5 bases removed from V and 5 bases from J, the gap between germline ends came to 10 bases. This CDR3 comprises 12 residues. CDR1 is PRHDT, CDR2 FYEKMQ, per germline (reference sequence). The CDR3 DNA follows: TGTGCCAGCAGCACTAGTTGGAACGAGCAGTACTTC. Protein sequence: CASSTSWNEQYF.

The chain's CDR3 is CASSVGGSGGLKETQYF. CDR3 nucleotide sequence: TGTGCCAGCAGTGTTGGCGGTAGCGGGGGGCTCAAAGAGACCCAGTACTTC. The chain employs TRBV2 and TRBJ2-5, with TRBD2 identical over 10 bases. The CDR3 loop spans 17 amino acids. Unmatched junction bases numbered 11, after V lost 4 bases and J lost 3 bases. Germline CDR1 reads SNHLY; CDR2 reads FYNNEI.

The rearrangement links TRBV30 to TRBJ2-7; D is uncertain. V was cut by 7 bases and J by 6 bases, with 13 bases left in between. Looked up from germline, CDR1 is GTSNPN and CDR2 is SVGIG (reference sequence). The CDR3 spans 11 residues. The CDR3 DNA reads TGTGCCTCCACCAACTACTCCGAGCAGTACTTC. Translation: CASTNYSEQYF.

The gene calls are TRBV6-5 and TRBJ2-4; D assignment may be TRBD1 or TRBD2 (5 bases each). In germline, CDR1 is MNHEY, CDR2 SVGAGI. The CDR3 has 16 residues. Trimming pared 0 bases from V and 3 bases from J, leaving 12 bases between. CDR3 region: CASSYSWGSGKNIQYF. The CDR3 coding sequence is TGTGCCAGCAGTTACTCGTGGGGGAGTGGCAAAAACATTCAGTACTTC.

The rearrangement links TRBV29-1 to TRBJ2-4, with 7 bases aligning to TRBD1. The CDR3 covers 14 residues. The V segment lost 8 bases and the J segment 0 bases; nucleotides outside the gene matches: 7. Germline V lookup: CDR1 SQVTM, CDR2 ANQGSEA. CDR3 sequence reads: CSSRDSPAKNIQYF. The CDR3 DNA reads TGCAGCTCCCGGGACAGCCCAGCCAAAAACATTCAGTACTTC.

The chain is built from TRBV6-1 and TRBJ1-2; D unclear. The CDR3 runs to 13 residues. In germline, CDR1 is MNHNS, CDR2 SASEGT. V lost 5 bases and J lost 5, with 12 bases in between. The DNA for the CDR3 is TGTGCCAGCAGTTATCAGCGGAGGTATGGCTACACCTTC. This sequence encodes CASSYQRRYGYTF.